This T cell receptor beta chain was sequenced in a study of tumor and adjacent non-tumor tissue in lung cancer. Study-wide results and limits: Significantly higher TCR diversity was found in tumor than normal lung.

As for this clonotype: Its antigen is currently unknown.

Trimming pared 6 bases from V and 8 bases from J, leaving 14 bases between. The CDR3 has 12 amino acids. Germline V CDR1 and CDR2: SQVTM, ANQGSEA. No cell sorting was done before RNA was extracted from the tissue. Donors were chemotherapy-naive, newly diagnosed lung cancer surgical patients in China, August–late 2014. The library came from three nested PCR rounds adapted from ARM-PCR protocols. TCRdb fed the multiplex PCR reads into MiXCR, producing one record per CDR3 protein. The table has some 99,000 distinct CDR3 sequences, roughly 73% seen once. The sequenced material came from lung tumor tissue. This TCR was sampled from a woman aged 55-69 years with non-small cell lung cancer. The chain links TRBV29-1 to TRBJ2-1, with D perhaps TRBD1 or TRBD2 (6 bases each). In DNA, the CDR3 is TGCAGCGTGGAATCGGGGGCCGATGAGCAGTTCTTC. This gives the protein CSVESGADEQFF.